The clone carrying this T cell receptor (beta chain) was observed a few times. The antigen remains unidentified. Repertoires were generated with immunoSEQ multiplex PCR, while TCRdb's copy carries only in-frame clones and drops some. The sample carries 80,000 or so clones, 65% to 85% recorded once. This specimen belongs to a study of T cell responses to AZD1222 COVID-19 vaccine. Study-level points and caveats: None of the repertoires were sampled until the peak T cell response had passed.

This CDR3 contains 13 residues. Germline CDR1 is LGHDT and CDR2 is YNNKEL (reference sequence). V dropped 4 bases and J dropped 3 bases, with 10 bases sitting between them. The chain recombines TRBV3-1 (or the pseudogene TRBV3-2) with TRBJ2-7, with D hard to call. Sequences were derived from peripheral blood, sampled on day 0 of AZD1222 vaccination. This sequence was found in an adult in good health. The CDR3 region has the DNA TGTGCCAGCAGCCTAAGCGTGGGCTACGAGCAGTACTTC. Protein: CASSLSVGYEQYF.